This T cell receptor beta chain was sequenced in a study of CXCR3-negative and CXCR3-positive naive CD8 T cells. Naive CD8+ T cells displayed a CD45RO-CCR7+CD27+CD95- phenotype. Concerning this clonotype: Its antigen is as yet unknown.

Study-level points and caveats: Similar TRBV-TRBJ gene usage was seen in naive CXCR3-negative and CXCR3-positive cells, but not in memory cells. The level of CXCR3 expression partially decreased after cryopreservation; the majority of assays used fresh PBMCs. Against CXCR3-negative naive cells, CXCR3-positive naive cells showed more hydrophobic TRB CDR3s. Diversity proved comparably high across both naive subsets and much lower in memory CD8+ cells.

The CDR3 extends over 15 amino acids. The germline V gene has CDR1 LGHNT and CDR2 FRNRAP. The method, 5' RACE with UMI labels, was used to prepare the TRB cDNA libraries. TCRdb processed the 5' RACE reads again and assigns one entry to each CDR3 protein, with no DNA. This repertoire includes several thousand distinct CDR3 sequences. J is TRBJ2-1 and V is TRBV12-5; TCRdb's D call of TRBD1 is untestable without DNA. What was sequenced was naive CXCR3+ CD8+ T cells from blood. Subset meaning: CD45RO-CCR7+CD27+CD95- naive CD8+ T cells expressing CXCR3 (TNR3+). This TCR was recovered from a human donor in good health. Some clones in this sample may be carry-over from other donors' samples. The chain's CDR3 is CASGGGQGNYNEQFF. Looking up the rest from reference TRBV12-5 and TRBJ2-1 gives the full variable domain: DARVTQTPRHKVTEMGQEVTMRCQPILGHNTVFWYRQTMMQGLELLAYFRNRAPLDDSGMPKDRFSAEMPDATLATLKIQPSEPRDSAVYFCASGGGQGNYNEQFFGPGTRLTVL.